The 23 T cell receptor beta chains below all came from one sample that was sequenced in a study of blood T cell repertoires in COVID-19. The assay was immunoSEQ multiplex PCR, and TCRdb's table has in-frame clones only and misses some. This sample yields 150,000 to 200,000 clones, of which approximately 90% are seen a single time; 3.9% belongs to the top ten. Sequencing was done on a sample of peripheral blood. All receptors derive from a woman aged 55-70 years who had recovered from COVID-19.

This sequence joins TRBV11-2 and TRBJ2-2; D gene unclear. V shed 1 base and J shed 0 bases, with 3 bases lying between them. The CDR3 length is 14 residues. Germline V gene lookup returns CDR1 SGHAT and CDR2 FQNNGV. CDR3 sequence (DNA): TGTGCCAGCAGCTTAGGGCCGAACACCGGGGAGCTGTTTTTT. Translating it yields CASSLGPNTGELFF.

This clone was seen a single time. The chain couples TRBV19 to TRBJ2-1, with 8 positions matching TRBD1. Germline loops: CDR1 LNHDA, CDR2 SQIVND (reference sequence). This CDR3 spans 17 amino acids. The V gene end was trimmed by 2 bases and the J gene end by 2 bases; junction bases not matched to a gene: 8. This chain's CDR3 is CASSISYQTGAYNEQFF. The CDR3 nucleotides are TGTGCCAGTAGTATATCATACCAGACAGGGGCCTACAATGAGCAGTTCTTC.

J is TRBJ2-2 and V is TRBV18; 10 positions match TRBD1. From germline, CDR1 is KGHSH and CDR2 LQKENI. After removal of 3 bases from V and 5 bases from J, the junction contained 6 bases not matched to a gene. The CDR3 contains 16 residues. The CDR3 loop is CASSPGQGTRTGELFF. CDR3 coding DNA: TGTGCCAGCTCACCGGGACAGGGGACGCGGACCGGGGAGCTGTTTTTT.

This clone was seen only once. For the CDR3, the DNA is TGTGCCACCAGCAGGGGACAGGGGGCCTTTGAGACCCAGTACTTC. It specifies CATSRGQGAFETQYF. The chain has TRBV15 and TRBJ2-5, with 12 nucleotides matching TRBD1. This CDR3 is 15 amino acids long. The germline CDR1 and CDR2 sequences are LNHNV and YYDKDF (reference sequence). Trimming at V came to 3 bases and at J to 5 bases, leaving 4 bases not matched to a gene.

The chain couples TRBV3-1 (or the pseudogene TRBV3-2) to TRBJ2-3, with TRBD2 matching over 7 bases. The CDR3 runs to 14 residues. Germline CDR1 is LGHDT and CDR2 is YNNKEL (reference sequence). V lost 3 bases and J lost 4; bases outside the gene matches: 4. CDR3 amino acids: CASSHKGLADTQYF. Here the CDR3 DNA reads TGTGCCAGCAGCCACAAAGGACTAGCAGATACGCAGTATTTT.

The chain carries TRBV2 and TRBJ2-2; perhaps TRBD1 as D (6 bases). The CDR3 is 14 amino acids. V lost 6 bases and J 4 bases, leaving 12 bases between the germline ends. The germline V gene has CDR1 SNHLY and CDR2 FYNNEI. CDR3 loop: CASSAIRGTGELFF. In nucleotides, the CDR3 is TGTGCCAGCAGCGCGATCAGGGGCACCGGGGAGCTGTTTTTT.

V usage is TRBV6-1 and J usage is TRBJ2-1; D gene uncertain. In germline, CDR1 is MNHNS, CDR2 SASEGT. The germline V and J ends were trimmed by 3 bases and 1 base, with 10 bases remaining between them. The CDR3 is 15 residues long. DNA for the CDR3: TGTGCCAGCAGTGAGGGTCAGACTTCCTACAATGAGCAGTTCTTC. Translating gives CASSEGQTSYNEQFF.

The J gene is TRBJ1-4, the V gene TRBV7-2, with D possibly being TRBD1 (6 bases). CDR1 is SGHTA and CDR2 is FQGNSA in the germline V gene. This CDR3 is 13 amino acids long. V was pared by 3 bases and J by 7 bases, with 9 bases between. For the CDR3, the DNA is TGTGCCAGCAGCTTGGACAGAACTGAAAAACTGTTTTTT. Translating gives CASSLDRTEKLFF.

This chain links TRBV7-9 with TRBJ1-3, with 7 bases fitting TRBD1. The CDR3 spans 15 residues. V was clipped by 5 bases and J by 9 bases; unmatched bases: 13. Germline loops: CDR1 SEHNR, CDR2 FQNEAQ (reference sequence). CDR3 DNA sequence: TGTGCCAGCAGCACCTGGGACAGCCGGAGTGGCACCATATATTTT. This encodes CASSTWDSRSGTIYF.

Here the CDR3 reads CASSLHGAGANVLTF. The CDR3 coding sequence is TGTGCCAGCAGCTTGCACGGGGCTGGGGCCAACGTCCTGACTTTC. The chain joins TRBV5-6 to TRBJ2-6; perhaps TRBD2 as D (5 bases). This CDR3 has 15 amino acids. V lost 1 base and J lost 2, with 7 bases in between. The germline CDR1 and CDR2 sequences are SGHDT and YYEEEE.

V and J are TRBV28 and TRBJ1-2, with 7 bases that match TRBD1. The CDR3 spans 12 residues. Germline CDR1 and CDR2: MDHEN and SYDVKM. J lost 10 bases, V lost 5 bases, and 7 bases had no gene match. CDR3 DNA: TGTGCCAGCAGTATTCGACAGGGAGCCTACACCTTC. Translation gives CASSIRQGAYTF.

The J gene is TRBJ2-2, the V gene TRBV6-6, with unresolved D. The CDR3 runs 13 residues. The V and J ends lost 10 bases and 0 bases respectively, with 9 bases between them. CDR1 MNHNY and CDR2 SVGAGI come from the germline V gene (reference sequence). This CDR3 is CATQYPNTGELFF. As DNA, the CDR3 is TGTGCCACCCAGTACCCGAACACCGGGGAGCTGTTTTTT.

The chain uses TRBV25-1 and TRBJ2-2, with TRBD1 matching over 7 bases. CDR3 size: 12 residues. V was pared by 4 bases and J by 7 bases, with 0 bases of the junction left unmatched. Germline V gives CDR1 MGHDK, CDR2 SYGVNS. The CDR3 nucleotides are TGTGCCAGCAGTGGGGACAGCGGGGAGCTGTTTTTT. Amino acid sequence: CASSGDSGELFF. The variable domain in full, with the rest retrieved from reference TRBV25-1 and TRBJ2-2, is EADIYQTPRYLVIGTGKKITLECSQTMGHDKMYWYQQDPGMELHLIHYSYGVNSTEKGDLSSESTVSRIRTEHFPLTLESARPSHTSQYLCASSGDSGELFFGEGSRLTVL.

The CDR3 sequence: CASSQGLAGQETQYF. Here the CDR3 DNA reads TGTGCCAGCAGCCAGGGGCTAGCGGGTCAAGAGACCCAGTACTTC. The V call is TRBV5-4, the J call TRBJ2-5, with 8 nucleotides matching TRBD2. Germline V lookup: CDR1 SGHNT, CDR2 YYREEE (reference sequence). The CDR3 is 15 residues long. V was pared by 4 bases and J by 2 bases, with 7 bases of the junction left unmatched.

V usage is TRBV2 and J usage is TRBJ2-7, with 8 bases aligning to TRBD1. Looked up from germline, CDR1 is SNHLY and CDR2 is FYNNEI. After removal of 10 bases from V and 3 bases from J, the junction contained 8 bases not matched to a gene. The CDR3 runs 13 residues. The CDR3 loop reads CATTGDRYYEQYF. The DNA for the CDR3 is TGTGCCACCACCGGGGACAGGTACTACGAGCAGTACTTC.

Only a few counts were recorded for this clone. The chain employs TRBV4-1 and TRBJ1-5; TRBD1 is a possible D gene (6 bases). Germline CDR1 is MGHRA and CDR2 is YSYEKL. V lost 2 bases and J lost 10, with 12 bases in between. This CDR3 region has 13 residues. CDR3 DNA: TGCGCCAGCAGCCAATCAGGGGTCGGCCCCCAGCATTTT. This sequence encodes CASSQSGVGPQHF.

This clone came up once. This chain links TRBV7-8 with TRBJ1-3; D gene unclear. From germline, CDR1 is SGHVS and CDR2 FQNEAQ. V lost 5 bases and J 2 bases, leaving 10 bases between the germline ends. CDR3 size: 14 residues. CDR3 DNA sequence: TGTGCCAGCAGCGCTTCCTACCCTGGAAACACCATATATTTT. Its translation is CASSASYPGNTIYF. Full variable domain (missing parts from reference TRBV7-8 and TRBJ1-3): GAGVSQSPRYKVAKRGQDVALRCDPISGHVSLFWYQQALGQGPEFLTYFQNEAQLDKSGLPSDRFFAERPEGSVSTLKIQRTQQEDSAVYLCASSASYPGNTIYFGEGSWLTVV.

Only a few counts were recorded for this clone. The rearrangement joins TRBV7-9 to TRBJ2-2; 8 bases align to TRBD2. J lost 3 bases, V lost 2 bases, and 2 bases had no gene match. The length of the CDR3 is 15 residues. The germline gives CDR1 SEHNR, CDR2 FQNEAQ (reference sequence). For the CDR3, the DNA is TGTGCCAGCAGCTTATTGCGGGGGGACACCGGGGAGCTGTTTTTT. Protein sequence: CASSLLRGDTGELFF.

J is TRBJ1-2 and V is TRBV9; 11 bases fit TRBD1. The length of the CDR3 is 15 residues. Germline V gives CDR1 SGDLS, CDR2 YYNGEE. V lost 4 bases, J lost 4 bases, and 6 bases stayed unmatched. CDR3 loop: CASSTRDRGTYGYTF. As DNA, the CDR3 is TGTGCCAGCAGCACGAGGGACAGGGGGACCTATGGCTACACCTTC.

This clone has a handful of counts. DNA for the CDR3: TGTGCCAGTAGCTTTTGGCAGGGTGGAGAGCATCAGCCCCAGCATTTT. Protein product: CASSFWQGGEHQPQHF. The V call is TRBV19, the J call TRBJ1-5; D might be TRBD1 (5 bases). The CDR3 is made up of 16 amino acids. V was trimmed by 6 bases and J by 5 bases, leaving 20 bases between them. Germline assignment: CDR1 LNHDA and CDR2 SQIVND (reference sequence).

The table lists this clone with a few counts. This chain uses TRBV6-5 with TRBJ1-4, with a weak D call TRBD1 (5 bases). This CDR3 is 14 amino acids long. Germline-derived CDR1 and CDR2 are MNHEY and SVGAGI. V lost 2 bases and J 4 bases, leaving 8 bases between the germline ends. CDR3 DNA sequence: TGTGCCAGCAGTTACATGGGGGGTAATGAAAAACTGTTTTTT. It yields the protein CASSYMGGNEKLFF.

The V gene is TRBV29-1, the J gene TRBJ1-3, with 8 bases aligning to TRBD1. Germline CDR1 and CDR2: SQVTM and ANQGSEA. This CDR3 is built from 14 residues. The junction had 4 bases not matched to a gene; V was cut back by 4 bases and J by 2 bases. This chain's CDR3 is CSVGNRGAGNTIYF. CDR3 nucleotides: TGCAGCGTTGGGAACAGGGGGGCTGGAAACACCATATATTTT.

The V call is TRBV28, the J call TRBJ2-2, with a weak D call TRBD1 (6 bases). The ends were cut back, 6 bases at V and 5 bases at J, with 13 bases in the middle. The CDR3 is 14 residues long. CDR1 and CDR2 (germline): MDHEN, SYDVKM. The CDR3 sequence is CASRGQGLTGELFF. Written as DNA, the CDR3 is TGTGCCAGCAGGGGGCAGGGGTTGACCGGGGAGCTGTTTTTT.